This TCR beta chain derives from a study of blood T cells in healthy people across ages. Ranging in age from about 6 to 100, the donors were healthy Caucasian individuals from Russia. Sample-barcoded 5' priming and a J-beta primer mix drove a second PCR of roughly 6 to 12 cycles. Every sample produced at least 2.5 million CDR3-containing paired-end reads. Using its own MiXCR run on the 5' RACE reads, TCRdb lists one record per CDR3 protein. The data hold around 1.1 million distinct CDR3 sequences, with around two fifths observed a single time. Broader study findings: The unknown donor CMV status may have confounded expanded clonotype changes.

This CDR3 is built from 15 residues. CDR1 is ENHRY and CDR2 is SYGVKD in the germline V gene. V was pared by 8 bases and J by 0 bases, with 17 bases between. Comments on this clonotype: The antigen is unknown.

This TCR came from a man aged 18-30 years in good health. The chain carries TRBV10-3 and TRBJ2-7; maybe TRBD1 (6 bases). Sequenced: blood. In DNA form, the CDR3 reads TGTGCCATCTTAGAGAGGCAGGGGTCCTCCTACGAGCAGTACTTC. Residues: CAILERQGSSYEQYF.